The TCR beta chain under discussion was sequenced for a study of blood T cell repertoires in COVID-19. Turning to the study itself: Acute and convalescent COVID-19 specimens originated in the United States, Italy and Spain. PBMCs, B-cell-depleted T cells, or T cells provided the cDNA or gDNA that made up the material.

Authors' data handling: Quantification of nucleated cells was approximated via reference gene primer amplification. Some clones are missing from TCRdb's copy, which holds only in-frame ones; the method was immunoSEQ multiplex PCR. That table is the source of V, J and clone size, and D and trimming were worked out from the DNA. The data show about 130,000 clones, with less than 90% seen just once and roughly 6.7% held by the top ten. The receptor's source is an older man with active or convalescent COVID-19. The sequencing input was peripheral blood.

The CDR3 protein is CASSFREGEQYF. The CDR3 DNA follows: TGTGCCAGCAGCTTTAGGGAGGGCGAGCAGTACTTC. The rearrangement links TRBV7-9 to TRBJ2-7, with 7 bases fitting TRBD2. CDR1 and CDR2 (germline): SEHNR, FQNEAQ (reference sequence). The length of the CDR3 is 12 residues. Losses at the gene ends were 3 bases for V and 6 bases for J; bases not matched to a gene: 2.